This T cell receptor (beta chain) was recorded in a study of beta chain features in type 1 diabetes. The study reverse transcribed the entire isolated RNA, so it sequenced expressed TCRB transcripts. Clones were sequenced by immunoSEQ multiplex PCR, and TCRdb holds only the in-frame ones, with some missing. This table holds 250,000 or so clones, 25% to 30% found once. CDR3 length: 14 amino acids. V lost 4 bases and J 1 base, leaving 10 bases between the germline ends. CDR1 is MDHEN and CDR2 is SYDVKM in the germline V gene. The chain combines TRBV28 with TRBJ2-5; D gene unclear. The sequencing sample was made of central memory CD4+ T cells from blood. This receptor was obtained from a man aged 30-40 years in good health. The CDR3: CASSSLTLQETQYF. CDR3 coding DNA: TGTGCCAGCAGTTCCTTAACACTCCAAGAGACCCAGTACTTC.